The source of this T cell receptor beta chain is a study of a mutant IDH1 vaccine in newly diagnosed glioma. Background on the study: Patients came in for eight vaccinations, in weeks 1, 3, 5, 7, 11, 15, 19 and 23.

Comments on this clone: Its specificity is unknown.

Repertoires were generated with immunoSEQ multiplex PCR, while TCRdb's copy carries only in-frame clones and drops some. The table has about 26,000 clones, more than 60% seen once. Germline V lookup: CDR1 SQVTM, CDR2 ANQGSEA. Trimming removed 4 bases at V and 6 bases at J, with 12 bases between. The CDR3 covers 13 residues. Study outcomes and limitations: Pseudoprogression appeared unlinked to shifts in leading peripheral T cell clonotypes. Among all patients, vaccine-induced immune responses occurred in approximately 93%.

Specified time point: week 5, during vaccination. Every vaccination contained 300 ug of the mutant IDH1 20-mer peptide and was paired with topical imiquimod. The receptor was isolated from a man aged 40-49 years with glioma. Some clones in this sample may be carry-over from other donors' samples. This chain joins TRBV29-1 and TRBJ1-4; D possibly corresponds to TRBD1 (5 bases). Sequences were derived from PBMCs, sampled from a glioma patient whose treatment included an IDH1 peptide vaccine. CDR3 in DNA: TGCAGCGTTGGGGGGGAAGGTTATGAAAAACTGTTTTTT. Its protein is CSVGGEGYEKLFF.